Below, 14 T cell receptor beta chains from the same sample are listed, as sequenced in a study of blood T cell repertoires in COVID-19. Sequencing used immunoSEQ multiplex PCR; TCRdb keeps in-frame clones, though not all of them. The sample lists about 440,000 clones, about 91% occurring once. Sequencing was carried out using peripheral blood. The receptor source for this set is a woman between 50 and 59 years old with COVID-19, enrolled during active disease.

This clone was found once. The chain joins TRBV7-9 to TRBJ1-2; TRBD1 matches 7 bases. This CDR3 has 14 amino acids. Germline assignment: CDR1 SEHNR and CDR2 FQNEAQ (reference sequence). V shed 6 bases, J shed 4 bases, and the junction held 8 bases outside the gene matches. This chain's CDR3 is CASRRQGGSYGYTF. The CDR3 DNA reads as TGTGCCAGCAGACGACAGGGTGGCAGCTATGGCTACACCTTC.

As regards this clone: This sample also contains other DNA sequences that code for the same CDR3. The V call is TRBV5-1, the J call TRBJ1-1; 8 bases map to TRBD1. V lost 4 bases to trimming and J lost 1 base; unmatched junction nucleotides: 0. CDR3 length: 13 residues. Germline values: CDR1 SGHRS, CDR2 YFSETQ. The CDR3 DNA sequence: TGCGCCAGCAGCACAGGGGGGAACACTGAAGCTTTCTTT. Amino acids: CASSTGGNTEAFF. Drawing the rest from reference TRBV5-1 and TRBJ1-1, the complete variable domain is KAGVTQTPRYLIKTRGQQVTLSCSPISGHRSVSWYQQTPGQGLQFLFEYFSETQRNKGNFPGRFSGRQFSNSRSEMNVSTLELGDSALYLCASSTGGNTEAFFGQGTRLTVV.

This chain joins TRBV6-6 and TRBJ2-5, with TRBD2 matching 7 bases. This CDR3 is 13 amino acids long. V dropped 7 bases and J dropped 3; count of bases not matched to a gene: 5. CDR1 MNHNY and CDR2 SVGAGI come from the germline V gene (reference sequence). In DNA form, the CDR3 reads TGTGCCAGCACCCTGGGAGGGGAAGAGACCCAGTACTTC. Protein sequence: CASTLGGEETQYF.

This rearrangement joins TRBV2 to TRBJ1-2, with D unclear. Germline values: CDR1 SNHLY, CDR2 FYNNEI. The ends were cut back, 3 bases at V and 4 bases at J, with 12 bases in the middle. This CDR3 has 14 residues. The CDR3 coding sequence is TGTGCCAGCAGTGAGAGAGGGATCCTCTATGGCTACACCTTC. The encoded protein is CASSERGILYGYTF.

The gene calls are TRBV7-9 and TRBJ1-1; TRBD1 agrees at 9 bases. Germline lookup yields CDR1 SEHNR and CDR2 FQNEAQ (reference sequence). The CDR3 has 13 amino acids. The junction had 6 bases not matched to a gene; V was cut back by 6 bases and J by 7 bases. The CDR3, as DNA: TGTGCCAGCAGTCAGGGACAGGGCCTTGAAGCTTTCTTT. This gives the protein CASSQGQGLEAFF.

V is TRBV28 and J is TRBJ2-7, with 9 nucleotides matching TRBD1. The germline V gene encodes CDR1 MDHEN and CDR2 SYDVKM. This CDR3 is 15 amino acids long. Unmatched junction bases numbered 7, after V lost 5 bases and J lost 2 bases. The CDR3 coding sequence is TGTGCCAGCAGTATCAGCGGGACAGGGACCTACGAGCAGTACTTC. It yields the protein CASSISGTGTYEQYF.

The chain joins TRBV19 to TRBJ1-2; D is ambiguous. In germline, CDR1 is LNHDA, CDR2 SQIVND (reference sequence). The CDR3 has 13 amino acids. Deletions cut 6 bases from V and 4 bases from J, with 12 bases between. CDR3 protein: CASRGGNRYGYTF. CDR3 in DNA: TGTGCCAGTAGGGGAGGAAACCGCTATGGCTACACCTTC. The full variable domain, completed using reference TRBV19 and TRBJ1-2, is DGGITQSPKYLFRKEGQNVTLSCEQNLNHDAMYWYRQDPGQGLRLIYYSQIVNDFQKGDIAEGYSVSREKKESFPLTVTSAQKNPTAFYLCASRGGNRYGYTFGSGTRLTVV.

The rearrangement links TRBV2 to TRBJ1-4, with 10 bases fitting TRBD1. The CDR3 is 17 amino acids. Germline V gene sequence: CDR1 SNHLY, CDR2 FYNNEI. V shed 6 bases and J 5 bases; nucleotides not matched to a gene: 12. The chain's CDR3 is CASSLRDRGTVNEKLFF. The CDR3 region has the DNA TGTGCCAGCAGCCTTCGGGACAGGGGAACGGTAAATGAAAAACTGTTTTTT.

The CDR3 protein is CASSQVGGNTGDGYTF. In DNA form, the CDR3 reads TGTGCCAGCAGCCAAGTAGGCGGAAACACAGGGGATGGCTACACCTTC. This chain uses TRBV3-1 (or the pseudogene TRBV3-2) with TRBJ1-2; 7 bases fit TRBD1. V gave up 1 base and J gave up 6 bases; unmatched junction bases: 11. This CDR3 region has 16 residues. Germline CDR1 and CDR2: LGHDT and YNNKEL (reference sequence).

This clone was counted a single time. The rearrangement links TRBV27 to TRBJ1-2, with D unclear. The V gene lost 5 bases and the J gene lost 0 bases, with 10 bases spanning the gap. The CDR3 is 14 residues long. Germline lookup yields CDR1 MNHEY and CDR2 SMNVEV (reference sequence). The CDR3: CASSGPDSNYGYTF. The CDR3 DNA sequence: TGTGCCAGCAGTGGTCCAGATTCTAACTATGGCTACACCTTC.

The V gene is TRBV5-1, the J gene TRBJ1-4, with 9 bases fitting TRBD1. After removal of 3 bases from V and 8 bases from J, the junction contained 5 bases not matched to a gene. CDR3 length: 14 residues. Germline lookup yields CDR1 SGHRS and CDR2 YFSETQ. CDR3 protein: CASSSVTGGEKLFF. As DNA, the CDR3 is TGCGCCAGCAGCTCCGTGACAGGGGGAGAAAAACTGTTTTTT. The full variable domain, its missing parts supplied by reference TRBV5-1 and TRBJ1-4, is KAGVTQTPRYLIKTRGQQVTLSCSPISGHRSVSWYQQTPGQGLQFLFEYFSETQRNKGNFPGRFSGRQFSNSRSEMNVSTLELGDSALYLCASSSVTGGEKLFFGSGTQLSVL.

The V gene is TRBV30, the J gene TRBJ2-1; 8 bases match TRBD2. This CDR3 has 14 residues. The V segment lost 0 bases and the J segment 6 bases; nucleotides outside the gene matches: 4. The V gene's germline CDR1 is GTSNPN and CDR2 SVGIG (reference sequence). CDR3 loop: CAWSVRLAGNEQFF. CDR3 sequence (DNA): TGTGCCTGGAGTGTAAGGCTAGCGGGCAATGAGCAGTTCTTC.

This clone was counted a few times. The chain uses TRBV6-1 and TRBJ1-2; D call uncertain. V lost 7 bases and J lost 4, with 19 bases in between. Germline-derived CDR1 and CDR2 are MNHNS and SASEGT. The CDR3 is made up of 15 amino acids. The CDR3 DNA is TGTGCCAGCAACGCCGAATACCTTGAGGCCTATGGCTACACCTTC. Amino acid sequence: CASNAEYLEAYGYTF.

The chain couples TRBV19 to TRBJ1-1; 7 bases map to TRBD1. J lost 5 bases, V lost 9 bases, and 12 bases had no gene match. CDR1 is LNHDA and CDR2 is SQIVND in the germline V gene (reference sequence). The CDR3 runs to 14 residues. CDR3 protein: CASDDRTGGTEAFF. The CDR3 DNA follows: TGTGCCAGCGACGATCGGACAGGAGGGACTGAAGCTTTCTTT.